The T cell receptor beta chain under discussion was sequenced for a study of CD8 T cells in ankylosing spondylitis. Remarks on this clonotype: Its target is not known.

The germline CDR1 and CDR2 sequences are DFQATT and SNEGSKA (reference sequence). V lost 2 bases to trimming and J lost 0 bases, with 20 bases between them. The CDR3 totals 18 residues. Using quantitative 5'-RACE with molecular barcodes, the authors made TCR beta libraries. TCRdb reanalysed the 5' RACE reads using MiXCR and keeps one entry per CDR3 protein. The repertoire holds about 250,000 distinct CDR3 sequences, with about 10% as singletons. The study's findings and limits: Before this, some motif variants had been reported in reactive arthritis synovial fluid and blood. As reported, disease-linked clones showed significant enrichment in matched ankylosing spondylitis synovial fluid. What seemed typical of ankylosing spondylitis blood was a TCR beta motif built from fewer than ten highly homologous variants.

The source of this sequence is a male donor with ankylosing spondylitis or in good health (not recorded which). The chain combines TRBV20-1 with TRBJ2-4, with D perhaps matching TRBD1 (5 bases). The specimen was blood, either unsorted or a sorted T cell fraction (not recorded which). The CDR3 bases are TGCAGTGCTAGAACGCAGGGCCACCCCGATCTAGCCAAAAACATTCAGTACTTC. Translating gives CSARTQGHPDLAKNIQYF.